Listed here are 11 T cell receptor beta chains from one sample, sequenced in a study of blood T cell repertoires in COVID-19. Method: immunoSEQ multiplex PCR; TCRdb's copy keeps in-frame clones and lacks some. The sample has a few hundred thousand clones; around 90% are singletons. The source material was peripheral blood. These receptors all come from an older woman with COVID-19, enrolled during active disease.

This clone appeared a few times. J is TRBJ1-2 and V is TRBV28; the D gene is possibly TRBD1 (5 bases). The CDR3 consists of 12 residues. Trimming removed 11 bases at V and 4 bases at J, with 14 bases between. In germline, CDR1 is MDHEN, CDR2 SYDVKM. The CDR3 is CAASGFSYGYTF. The CDR3 DNA reads TGTGCCGCCTCAGGGTTCTCCTATGGCTACACCTTC.

The chain couples TRBV29-1 to TRBJ2-7; possibly TRBD2 for D (6 bases). The CDR3 spans 12 residues. Trimming removed 6 bases from V and 4 bases from J, with 13 bases in between. Germline CDR1 SQVTM, CDR2 ANQGSEA. CDR3 sequence reads: CSVVLAGYEQYF. The CDR3 coding sequence is TGCAGCGTAGTACTAGCTGGGTACGAGCAGTACTTC.

In DNA form, the CDR3 reads TGTGCCAGCAGCGTAGCGGACCCTGCCCAGGGCTACAATGAGCAGTTCTTC. Translating it yields CASSVADPAQGYNEQFF. The genes are TRBV9 and TRBJ2-1, with a tentative D call TRBD1 (5 bases). The CDR3 totals 17 residues. The V end lost 0 bases, the J end lost 3 bases, and 16 bases lay between the germline ends. CDR1 and CDR2 from the germline V gene are SGDLS and YYNGEE. Full variable domain (missing parts from reference TRBV9 and TRBJ2-1): DSGVTQTPKHLITATGQRVTLRCSPRSGDLSVYWYQQSLDQGLQFLIQYYNGEERAKGNILERFSAQQFPDLHSELNLSSLELGDSALYFCASSVADPAQGYNEQFFGPGTRLTVL.

DNA for the CDR3: TGTGCCAGCACAAGCAGGGTATCGGACACTGAAGCTTTCTTT. This translates into CASTSRVSDTEAFF. V is TRBV6-5 and J is TRBJ1-1, with a weak D call TRBD1 (5 bases). The germline gives CDR1 MNHEY, CDR2 SVGAGI. V was cut by 7 bases and J by 3 bases, with 15 bases left in between. The CDR3 runs to 14 residues.

The V gene is TRBV19, the J gene TRBJ1-1, with 9 bases identical to TRBD1. This CDR3 is 14 amino acids long. V dropped 7 bases and J dropped 5; count of bases not matched to a gene: 8. Germline values: CDR1 LNHDA, CDR2 SQIVND (reference sequence). The DNA of the CDR3 is TGTGCCAGTACCCCGGGACAGGGTAAGACTGAAGCTTTCTTT. It is translated as CASTPGQGKTEAFF.

This chain joins TRBV7-2 and TRBJ2-1, with no clear D. This CDR3 contains 15 residues. Trimming pared 3 bases from V and 1 base from J, leaving 10 bases between. CDR1 and CDR2 from the germline V gene are SGHTA and FQGNSA. CDR3 residues: CASSFLGPSYNEQFF. The DNA for the CDR3 is TGTGCCAGCAGCTTTCTAGGCCCTTCCTACAATGAGCAGTTCTTC.

This clone appeared once. V is TRBV20-1 and J is TRBJ1-5, with D tentatively TRBD1 (5 bases). In germline, CDR1 is DFQATT, CDR2 SNEGSKA (reference sequence). The germline V and J ends were trimmed by 3 bases and 4 bases, with 13 bases remaining between them. This CDR3 comprises 14 residues. In DNA, the CDR3 is TGCAGTGCTAGTTCTACAGGCCCGAATCAGCCCCAGCATTTT. Translated: CSASSTGPNQPQHF.

This sequence joins TRBV19 and TRBJ2-5; D may be TRBD2 (6 bases). The germline V gene has CDR1 LNHDA and CDR2 SQIVND (reference sequence). The CDR3 totals 13 residues. With 1 base removed from V and 5 bases from J, the gap between germline ends came to 8 bases. CDR3 loop: CASSIGSGETQYF. For the CDR3, the DNA is TGTGCCAGTAGTATAGGAAGCGGGGAGACCCAGTACTTC. The variable domain in full, with the rest retrieved from reference TRBV19 and TRBJ2-5, is DGGITQSPKYLFRKEGQNVTLSCEQNLNHDAMYWYRQDPGQGLRLIYYSQIVNDFQKGDIAEGYSVSREKKESFPLTVTSAQKNPTAFYLCASSIGSGETQYFGPGTRLLVL.

This sequence joins TRBV7-6 and TRBJ2-1; 7 bases are a match to TRBD2. J gave up 7 bases and V 1 base, and 7 bases lay outside the gene matches. CDR3 length: 15 residues. Germline CDR1 is SGHVS and CDR2 is FNYEAQ. The CDR3 bases are TGTGCCAGCAGCTTAGTTCCCAGCGGGGCGAATGAGCAGTTCTTC. Protein sequence: CASSLVPSGANEQFF.

V usage is TRBV3-1 (or the pseudogene TRBV3-2) and J usage is TRBJ1-1; D gene uncertain. The V gene lost 11 bases and the J gene lost 8 bases, with 18 bases spanning the gap. The germline gives CDR1 LGHDT, CDR2 YNNKEL (reference sequence). The length of the CDR3 is 12 residues. The DNA for the CDR3 is TGTGCCTGCCCAGGTCCCAGCTCGGAAGCTTTCTTT. Translating it yields CACPGPSSEAFF.

The chain employs TRBV4-1 and TRBJ1-5, with a weak D call TRBD1 (5 bases). Trimming removed 3 bases at V and 2 bases at J, with 8 bases between. The CDR3 is made up of 14 amino acids. Germline values: CDR1 MGHRA, CDR2 YSYEKL. The CDR3, as DNA: TGCGCCAGCAGCCAGGCGGGGGGCAATCAGCCCCAGCATTTT. This sequence encodes CASSQAGGNQPQHF.